This is a list of T cell receptor beta chains from one sample in a study of T cell responses to AZD1222 COVID-19 vaccine. Sequenced by immunoSEQ multiplex PCR; TCRdb stores in-frame clones only, minus some. The sample lists fewer than 200,000 clones, about nine tenths seen once, with roughly 1.5% in the top ten. Sequenced here: peripheral blood, sampled on day 0 of AZD1222 vaccination. The source of these receptors is an adult in good health. Each CDR3 is given with its conserved first and last residue. A D gene is named only where the DNA matches it firmly. The size field is filled for only some rows; it gives once, few, many or a size class.

>.|TRBJ2-1|TRBV5-4|TRBD2
TGTGCCAGCAGCTTCCCTAGCGGGAGCGGTGAGCAGTTCTTC
CASSFPSGSGEQFF
>.|TRBJ1-1|TRBV6-2/TRBV6-3|.
TGTGCCAGCAGTTCTCTAACAGCAAACACTGAAGCTTTCTTT
CASSSLTANTEAFF
>.|TRBJ1-2|TRBV6-5|TRBD1
TGTGCCAGCATCCCTACAGGGGGATTAAACTATGGCTACACCTTC
CASIPTGGLNYGYTF
>.|TRBJ2-7|TRBV29-1|.
TGCAGCGCCGAGGGGGGGAGGGAGCAGTACTTC
CSAEGGREQYF
>once|TRBJ2-1|TRBV19|TRBD2
TGTGCCAGTAGTTCCTACTACCGAGCGGGAGGGAATGAGCAGTTCTTC
CASSSYYRAGGNEQFF
>.|TRBJ2-1|TRBV12-5|.
TGTGCTAGTGGTTTGAGCTCCTACAATGAGCAGTTCTTC
CASGLSSYNEQFF
>.|TRBJ2-3|TRBV18|.
TGTGCCAGCTCACCACCGTGGAGCCCAGATACGCAGTATTTT
CASSPPWSPDTQYF
>.|TRBJ1-4|TRBV15|.
TGTGCCACCAGCAGGGGTGGGGGCAATGAAAAACTGTTTTTT
CATSRGGGNEKLFF
>.|TRBJ1-5|TRBV3-1/TRBV3-2|.
TGTGCCAGCAGCCAAAGCGACGGCAATCAGCCCCAGCATTTT
CASSQSDGNQPQHF
>.|TRBJ2-5|TRBV7-3|.
TGTGCCAGCAGCTTCAAGACCGGGACACGGGAAGAGACCCAGTACTTC
CASSFKTGTREETQYF
>.|TRBJ1-1|TRBV30|.
TGTGCCTGGAGGGCGGCAGGGGCCGACACTGAAGCTTTCTTT
CAWRAAGADTEAFF
>.|TRBJ2-2|TRBV5-1|.
TGCGCCAGCAGCCGGCTTGCGGCAGGCACCGGGGAGCTGTTTTTT
CASSRLAAGTGELFF
>.|TRBJ2-3|TRBV11-3|.
TGTGCCAGCAGCATCTCGGATACGCAGTATTTT
CASSISDTQYF
>few|TRBJ1-5|TRBV2|TRBD1
TGTGCCAGCAGCAGTAGACAGGGGTTGAATCAGCCCCAGCATTTT
CASSSRQGLNQPQHF
>.|TRBJ2-5|TRBV3-1/TRBV3-2|.
TGTGCCAGCAGCCAAGCAGGATACCAAGAGACCCAGTACTTC
CASSQAGYQETQYF
>once|TRBJ1-4|TRBV21-1|.
TGTGCCAGCAGTCCGAGGGGTGCAACTAATGAAAAACTGTTTTTT
CASSPRGATNEKLFF
>.|TRBJ2-2|TRBV7-6|.
TGTGCCAGCAGCTTAGAGTCCGGGGTGTACACCGGGGAGCTGTTTTTT
CASSLESGVYTGELFF
>.|TRBJ1-5|TRBV14|.
TGTGCCAGCAGCCAAGATTGGGGCGGGCCCCAGCATTTT
CASSQDWGGPQHF
>.|TRBJ1-2|TRBV4-2|.
TGTGCCAGCAGCCAAGATCTTTGGTATGGCTACACCTTC
CASSQDLWYGYTF
>.|TRBJ1-6|TRBV27|.
TGTGCCAGCAGCACAGTCTCCTATAATTCACCCCTCCACTTT
CASSTVSYNSPLHF
>.|TRBJ2-1|TRBV18|TRBD1
TGTGCCAGCTCACCCTCAGGGACAGGGGCTGGGAATGAGCAGTTCTTC
CASSPSGTGAGNEQFF
>.|TRBJ2-3|TRBV11-2|TRBD2
TGTGCCAGCAGCTTCATTCCCGGGACTAGCGGGAGGGCTCCAGATACGCAGTATTTT
CASSFIPGTSGRAPDTQYF
>.|TRBJ2-7|TRBV11-2|.
TGTGCCAGCAGCTTAGAGGGGATAAACACCTACGAGCAGTACTTC
CASSLEGINTYEQYF
>.|TRBJ2-1|TRBV19|TRBD2
TGTGCCAGTAGTAGTTGGCTAGCGGGTGCCCTTTCCTACAATGAGCAGTTCTTC
CASSSWLAGALSYNEQFF
>once|TRBJ2-1|TRBV7-9|.
TGTGCCAGCAGCTCTCGACAGGTCCTAAGTGATGAGCAGTTCTTC
CASSSRQVLSDEQFF
>.|TRBJ2-1|TRBV18|.
TGTGCCAGCTCACCAAACAGGCAAAGCTCCTACAATGAGCAGTTCTTC
CASSPNRQSSYNEQFF
>.|TRBJ2-5|TRBV4-1|.
TGCGCCAGCAGCCAATATGAGGGGCACCTAGAGACCCAGTACTTC
CASSQYEGHLETQYF
>.|TRBJ2-7|TRBV2|.
TGTGCCAGCATAGAGGAGGGACGGGGACGGGCCTACGAGCAGTACTTC
CASIEEGRGRAYEQYF
>.|TRBJ2-7|TRBV10-2|.
TGCGCCAGCTCTAGGGGTACTTACGAGCAGTACTTC
CASSRGTYEQYF
>.|TRBJ1-1|TRBV12-5|.
TGTGCTAGTGGTCAGGAAGCTTTCTTT
CASGQEAFF
>.|TRBJ2-1|TRBV5-1|TRBD2
TGCGCCAGCAGCTCCGGGACTAGCGCTTACAATGAGCAGTTCTTC
CASSSGTSAYNEQFF
>.|TRBJ1-1|TRBV10-3|.
TGTGCCATCAGTGAGCGGACAGAAGGGACTGAAGCTTTCTTT
CAISERTEGTEAFF
>.|TRBJ2-5|TRBV5-1|TRBD1
TGCGCCAGCAGCAGGGGGCCCCAAGAGACCCAGTACTTC
CASSRGPQETQYF
>once|TRBJ2-3|TRBV3-1/TRBV3-2|TRBD2
TGTGCCAGCAGCCAAGATGGAGTCGGGAGGGGCACAGATACGCAGTATTTT
CASSQDGVGRGTDTQYF
>once|TRBJ2-2|TRBV2|.
TGTGCCAGCAAGAGGGCTGAGCGGTTCGGGGAGCTGTTTTTT
CASKRAERFGELFF
>.|TRBJ2-7|TRBV4-1|.
TGCGCCAGCAGCCAAGTTTCGCTGTTGACCTACGAGCAGTACTTC
CASSQVSLLTYEQYF
>.|TRBJ2-2|TRBV7-7|.
TGTGCTAGCAGCTTAGCGGACGGGGAGCTGTTTTTT
CASSLADGELFF
>.|TRBJ1-1|TRBV7-9|.
TGTGCCAGCAGCTTAGAGGGCAGCTACACTGAAGCTTTCTTT
CASSLEGSYTEAFF
>.|TRBJ1-2|TRBV25-1|.
TGTGCCAGCAGCCCAATAGGGGGGGTCGGTGGCTACACCTTC
CASSPIGGVGGYTF
>.|TRBJ2-7|TRBV6-5|TRBD2
TGTGCCAGCTACGAGCGGGAGAGGAACGAGCAGTACTTC
CASYERERNEQYF
>.|TRBJ2-2|TRBV11-2|.
TGTGCCAGCAGCTTAGGTCCAAACACCGGGGAGCTGTTTTTT
CASSLGPNTGELFF
>.|TRBJ2-7|TRBV19|.
TGTGCCAGTAAAAGGACAGAGGCCTACGAGCAGTACTTC
CASKRTEAYEQYF
>.|TRBJ1-4|TRBV18|.
TGTGCCAGCTCACGATCAACTAATGAAAAACTGTTTTTT
CASSRSTNEKLFF
>.|TRBJ2-3|TRBV2|TRBD1
TGTGCCAGCAGTGTGGGACAGGGGGCGTTAGATACGCAGTATTTT
CASSVGQGALDTQYF
>.|TRBJ2-2|TRBV2|TRBD2
TGTGCCAGCAGGTTACAGCGGGGGAACACCGGGGAGCTGTTTTTT
CASRLQRGNTGELFF
>.|TRBJ1-6|TRBV11-2|TRBD1
TGTGCCAGCAGCTTTTGGATTGGGACAGGGGAGGATTCACCCCTCCACTTT
CASSFWIGTGEDSPLHF
>.|TRBJ1-6|TRBV24-1|.
TGTGCCACCAGTGATTTTCTCGACACCCAATCCAGATCACCCCTCCACTTT
CATSDFLDTQSRSPLHF
>.|TRBJ2-3|TRBV6-4|TRBD2
TGTGCCAGCAGTGACTCGAGTCGAGGGAGGGCCAACTTGAATACGCAGTATTTT
CASSDSSRGRANLNTQYF
>.|TRBJ2-5|TRBV18|.
TGTGCCAGCTCACCGAGACAGGCTGTTGAGAACCAGTACTTC
CASSPRQAVENQYF
>.|TRBJ2-7|TRBV6-5|.
TGTGCCAGCAGTTGGGGACTTCTCCGTGGCCACGAGCAGTACTTC
CASSWGLLRGHEQYF
>.|TRBJ2-2|TRBV7-7|.
TGTGCTAGCAGCTTAACAGGGAACACCGGGGAGCTGTTTTTT
CASSLTGNTGELFF
>.|TRBJ2-5|TRBV25-1|TRBD2
TGTGCCAGCAGTGAATTGTTCCCTACGGGGGGCCAAGAGACCCAGTACTTC
CASSELFPTGGQETQYF
>.|TRBJ1-5|TRBV27|.
TGTGCCAGCAACCCCCAGGGGAGCAATCAGCCCCAGCATTTT
CASNPQGSNQPQHF
>.|TRBJ1-1|TRBV14|.
TGTGCCAGCAGCCAAATGAGAGTTTACACCAGAGGGAACACTGAAGCTTTCTTT
CASSQMRVYTRGNTEAFF
>.|TRBJ2-6|TRBV19|.
TGTGCCAGTAGTATAGCCCAGGCTGCCTCTGGGGCCAACGTCCTGACTTTC
CASSIAQAASGANVLTF
>.|TRBJ1-3|TRBV18|.
TGTGCCAGCTCACCACCGCAGAGAATACAGTTGGGTTTT
CASSPPQRIQLGF
>once|TRBJ1-1|TRBV12-3/TRBV12-4|.
TGTGCCAGCAGTTTCAGCACTGAAGCTTTCTTT
CASSFSTEAFF
>.|TRBJ2-5|TRBV18|.
TGTGCCAGGAAACGAAGGATTCAAGAGACCCAGTACTTC
CARKRRIQETQYF
>once|TRBJ1-1|TRBV6-2/TRBV6-3|TRBD1
TGTGCCAGCAGTCAGCGACAGGGCGGAGGGACTGAAGCTTTCTTT
CASSQRQGGGTEAFF
>.|TRBJ1-1|TRBV6-5|TRBD1
TGTGCCAGCAGTCCGCGAGACAGGGGTAACACTGAAGCTTTCTTT
CASSPRDRGNTEAFF